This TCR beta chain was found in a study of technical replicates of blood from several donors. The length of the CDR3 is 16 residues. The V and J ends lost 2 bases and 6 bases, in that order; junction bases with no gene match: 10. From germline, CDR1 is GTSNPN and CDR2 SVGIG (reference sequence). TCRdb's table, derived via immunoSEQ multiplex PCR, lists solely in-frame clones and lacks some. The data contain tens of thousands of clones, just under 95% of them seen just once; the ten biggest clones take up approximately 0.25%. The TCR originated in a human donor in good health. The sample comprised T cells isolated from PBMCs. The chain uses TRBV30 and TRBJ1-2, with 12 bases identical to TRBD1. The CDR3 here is CAWSSLGTGGVDGYTF. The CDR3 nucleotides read TGTGCCTGGAGTTCCCTCGGGACAGGGGGCGTAGATGGCTACACCTTC. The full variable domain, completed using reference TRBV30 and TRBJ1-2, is SQTIHQWPATLVQPVGSPLSLECTVEGTSNPNLYWYRQAAGRGLQLLFYSVGIGQISSEVPQNLSASRPQDRQFILSSKKLLLSDSGFYLCAWSSLGTGGVDGYTFGSGTRLTVV.